This entry concerns a single T cell receptor beta chain. Its antigen is not known. The data derive from a study of shared clonotypes between healthy human individuals. Study-level background: Three plates were used per donor for CD4 naive, three for CD4 memory, two for CD8 naive and one for CD8 memory.

The CDR3 totals 16 residues. Per the germline V gene, CDR1 is SGDLS and CDR2 is YYNGEE. Trimming pared 4 bases from V and 8 bases from J, leaving 21 bases between. General observations from the study: Incompleteness in sorted-subset sequencing, despite large depth, was shown by rarefaction. In general, naive subsets displayed greater estimated richness than memory subsets did.

Original processing notes: Junction-only sequences produced by ImmunoSEQ had no quality scores, so filtering differed. Sequencing used immunoSEQ multiplex PCR; TCRdb keeps in-frame clones, though not all of them. From that table come the V and J calls and clone size; the DNA was used to work out D and trimming. The repertoire includes roughly 660,000 clones, around 90% of them detected once, and 34% sits in the top ten. Sequences were obtained from memory CD8+ T cells from PBMCs. Described subset: CD45RO+ cells pooled with CCR7-negative TemRA cells. This chain uses TRBV9 with TRBJ1-4; a possible D gene is TRBD1 (6 bases). The clonotype comes from a man aged 18 to 29 in good health. Some clones in this sample may be carry-over from other donors' samples. The CDR3 loop reads CASSLRGGGPGEKLFF. The CDR3 region has the DNA TGTGCCAGCAGCCTAAGAGGGGGTGGGCCCGGCGAAAAACTGTTTTTT.